The 25 T cell receptor beta chains below all came from one sample that was sequenced in a study of T cell responses to AZD1222 COVID-19 vaccine. Sequenced by immunoSEQ multiplex PCR; TCRdb stores in-frame clones only, minus some. The data hold 180,000 or so clones, with around 90% observed a single time. The specimen comprised peripheral blood, sampled 28 days after the second AZD1222 dose. The receptors derive from an adult who received the AZD1222 COVID-19 vaccine.

The genes are TRBV7-3 and TRBJ1-6; D remains unclear. The CDR3 runs 14 residues. Trimming removed 2 bases at V and 7 bases at J, with 9 bases between. From germline, CDR1 is SGHTA and CDR2 FQGTGA. The CDR3 DNA follows: TGTGCCAGCAGCTTAGCCGGAGGGAATTCACCCCTCCACTTT. This codes for CASSLAGGNSPLHF. Using reference TRBV7-3 and TRBJ1-6 for the parts outside the CDR3, the full variable domain is GAGVSQTPSNKVTEKGKYVELRCDPISGHTALYWYRQSLGQGPEFLIYFQGTGAADDSGLPNDRFFAVRPEGSVSTLKIQRTERGDSAVYLCASSLAGGNSPLHFGNGTRLTVT.

The chain carries TRBV28 and TRBJ1-2, with D maybe TRBD1 (5 bases). Germline CDR1 reads MDHEN; CDR2 reads SYDVKM. This CDR3 spans 13 amino acids. Trimming took 3 bases from V and 4 from J, leaving 9 bases between them. CDR3 residues: CASSLVGPYGYTF. The CDR3 DNA follows: TGTGCCAGCAGTTTGGTGGGGCCCTATGGCTACACCTTC.

This chain joins TRBV2 and TRBJ1-4, with 7 bases aligning to TRBD1. CDR3 length: 14 amino acids. The V segment lost 5 bases and the J segment 0 bases; nucleotides outside the gene matches: 0. Per the germline V gene, CDR1 is SNHLY and CDR2 is FYNNEI. The CDR3 DNA sequence: TGTGCCAGCAGTCAGGGGGCAACTAATGAAAAACTGTTTTTT. Translation: CASSQGATNEKLFF.

The genes are TRBV19 and TRBJ2-2; D may be TRBD1 or TRBD2 (5 bases each). Germline V gene lookup returns CDR1 LNHDA and CDR2 SQIVND (reference sequence). Trimming took off 3 bases at V and 3 bases at J, with 5 bases between the two ends. This CDR3 comprises 13 residues. The CDR3 DNA sequence: TGTGCCAGTAGTATGGGGGACACCGGGGAGCTGTTTTTT. This codes for CASSMGDTGELFF.

The chain is built from TRBV4-1 and TRBJ1-1; 8 positions match TRBD1. CDR1 and CDR2 (germline): MGHRA, YSYEKL. The trim removed 9 bases at V and 1 base at J, leaving 16 bases unmatched. This CDR3 spans 17 amino acids. The CDR3 sequence is CASTYSRDRKRNTEAFF. The CDR3 region has the DNA TGCGCCAGTACATATTCCCGGGACAGGAAAAGGAACACTGAAGCTTTCTTT.

This clone was counted once. The CDR3 nucleotides read TGTGCCAGCAGCTCCGACGGGGTTAATTCACCCCTCCACTTT. This encodes CASSSDGVNSPLHF. The rearrangement joins TRBV27 to TRBJ1-6; D is uncertain. The CDR3 sequence is 14 residues long. From germline, CDR1 is MNHEY and CDR2 SMNVEV (reference sequence). The ends were cut back, 6 bases at V and 6 bases at J, with 12 bases in the middle.

The gene calls are TRBV30 and TRBJ2-3, with TRBD2 as a possible D gene (5 bases). Germline CDR1 is GTSNPN and CDR2 is SVGIG (reference sequence). This CDR3 is built from 13 residues. The V end was cut by 3 bases, the J end by 3 bases, with 10 bases between. In DNA, the CDR3 is TGTGCCTGGAGCCCCCCGGGGACAGATACGCAGTATTTT. Translated, it gives CAWSPPGTDTQYF.

V and J are TRBV19 and TRBJ2-1; 9 nucleotides agree with TRBD1. The CDR3 is 17 amino acids. Germline-derived CDR1 and CDR2 are LNHDA and SQIVND (reference sequence). V shed 4 bases and J 4 bases; nucleotides not matched to a gene: 11. This CDR3 reads CASSTNGGTGFYNEQFF. In DNA, the CDR3 is TGTGCCAGTAGTACCAACGGCGGGACAGGGTTTTACAATGAGCAGTTCTTC.

J is TRBJ1-6 and V is TRBV6-4; a possible D gene is TRBD1 (5 bases). The CDR3 contains 16 residues. Germline V gene data show CDR1 as MRHNA and CDR2 as SNTAGT. Deletions cut 3 bases from V and 8 bases from J, with 17 bases between. The CDR3 spells CASSEHQGGSDSPLHF. The CDR3 DNA follows: TGTGCCAGCAGTGAGCACCAGGGTGGAAGCGATTCACCCCTCCACTTT.

The chain employs TRBV1 and TRBJ1-2; TRBD1, the table's D call, lacks a check against the DNA. TRBV1 has pseudogene status. This CDR3 has 14 amino acids. The DNA of the CDR3 is TGCACCAGCAGCCAAAGAGGGGACAGGGACGGCTACACCTTC. Amino acids: CTSSQRGDRDGYTF.

V is TRBV9 and J is TRBJ2-7; D call uncertain. The CDR3 is 13 amino acids. V dropped 3 bases and J dropped 6 bases, with 13 bases sitting between them. The germline CDR1 and CDR2 sequences are SGDLS and YYNGEE. The CDR3 bases are TGTGCCAGCAGCGAAGAACCAGCCGCCGAGCAGTACTTC. Encoded protein: CASSEEPAAEQYF.

The chain joins TRBV7-6 to TRBJ2-3, with 9 bases identical to TRBD2. Trimming took 2 bases from V and 3 from J; bases not matched to a gene: 6. CDR1 and CDR2 (germline): SGHVS, FNYEAQ. This CDR3 region has 16 residues. CDR3 loop: CASSLLAGGPTDTQYF. CDR3 coding DNA: TGTGCCAGCAGCTTACTCGCGGGGGGGCCGACAGATACGCAGTATTTT.

V gene TRBV27 combines with J gene TRBJ2-1, with a weak D call TRBD1 (6 bases). Germline values: CDR1 MNHEY, CDR2 SMNVEV (reference sequence). The CDR3 loop spans 14 amino acids. V was trimmed by 5 bases and J by 9 bases, leaving 17 bases between them. The CDR3 region has the DNA TGTGCCAGCAGTCCGTTAACAGGGCTCGGTGAGCAGTTCTTC. Residues: CASSPLTGLGEQFF.

This clone has just a few counts. The chain couples TRBV7-3 to TRBJ2-3; D uncertain. The CDR3 covers 15 residues. Germline assignment: CDR1 SGHTA and CDR2 FQGTGA. The V end lost 1 base, the J end lost 2 bases, and 10 bases lay between the germline ends. In DNA, the CDR3 is TGTGCCAGCAGCTTAATGGGCTCACCCACAGATACGCAGTATTTT. Residues: CASSLMGSPTDTQYF.

The V gene is TRBV12-3 or TRBV12-4, the J gene TRBJ1-3; D gene uncertain. Trimming pared 4 bases from V and 1 base from J, leaving 5 bases between. The CDR3 loop spans 13 amino acids. CDR3 residues: CASSSESGNTIYF. CDR3 DNA sequence: TGTGCCAGCAGTTCGGAGTCTGGAAACACCATATATTTT.

This clone appeared once. This chain's CDR3 is CASTGGPHGYTF. For the CDR3, the DNA is TGTGCCAGCACAGGGGGGCCCCATGGCTACACCTTC. The chain employs TRBV6-5 and TRBJ1-2; 7 bases fit TRBD1. This CDR3 spans 12 amino acids. Trimming removed 7 bases from V and 6 bases from J; junction bases left unmatched: 5. CDR1 is MNHEY and CDR2 is SVGAGI in the germline V gene.

The chain is built from TRBV6-1 and TRBJ2-1; TRBD2 aligns across 9 bases. V was pared by 4 bases and J by 3 bases, with 10 bases of the junction left unmatched. Looked up from germline, CDR1 is MNHNS and CDR2 is SASEGT. The CDR3 totals 17 residues. DNA of the CDR3: TGTGCCAGCAGTGGTGACCTTGCGGGGGGGTTCTACAATGAGCAGTTCTTC. It specifies CASSGDLAGGFYNEQFF.

This clone has a single count. The chain joins TRBV20-1 to TRBJ2-5, with D perhaps TRBD2 (5 bases). The V end lost 3 bases, the J end lost 5 bases, and 19 bases lay between the germline ends. Germline CDR1 and CDR2: DFQATT and SNEGSKA (reference sequence). The CDR3 contains 15 residues. Here the CDR3 DNA reads TGCAGTGCTAGTGGATTAACAAGCCGAGGGGAGACCCAGTACTTC. Amino acid sequence: CSASGLTSRGETQYF.

The chain combines TRBV27 with TRBJ2-1, with TRBD2 matching over 11 bases. CDR3 length: 14 residues. Losses at the gene ends were 5 bases for V and 6 bases for J; bases not matched to a gene: 3. Germline assignment: CDR1 MNHEY and CDR2 SMNVEV (reference sequence). CDR3 sequence (DNA): TGTGCCAGCAGTCTCGGGACTAGCGGCAATGAGCAGTTCTTC. Translation gives CASSLGTSGNEQFF.

Turning to this clone: Other DNA sequences in the same sample also yield this CDR3. This chain uses TRBV10-1 with TRBJ1-1; the D is unclear. Trimming cost V 4 bases and J 1 base, with 1 base left between them. The CDR3 loop spans 11 amino acids. Germline V CDR1 and CDR2: WNHNN, SYGVQD (reference sequence). In DNA form, the CDR3 reads TGCGCCAGCAGTGCGAACACTGAAGCTTTCTTT. Amino acids: CASSANTEAFF.

This clone is judged medium-sized. The chain uses TRBV6-4 and TRBJ1-6, with 9 nucleotides matching TRBD1. The J segment lost 9 bases and the V segment lost 0 bases, leaving 0 bases of the junction unmatched. CDR1 and CDR2 from the germline V gene are MRHNA and SNTAGT. CDR3 length: 14 amino acids. The DNA for the CDR3 is TGTGCCAGCAGTGACTCGACAGGGGGTTCACCCCTCCACTTT. Translation: CASSDSTGGSPLHF.

V and J are TRBV6-6 and TRBJ2-3, with D maybe TRBD1 (6 bases). CDR1 is MNHNY and CDR2 is SVGAGI in the germline V gene (reference sequence). The CDR3 is made up of 14 amino acids. The V end lost 0 bases, the J end lost 9 bases, and 13 bases lay between the germline ends. The CDR3 here is CASSYSIGQGTQYF. CDR3 coding DNA: TGTGCCAGCAGTTACTCGATCGGTCAGGGGACGCAGTATTTT.

The sample holds one count of this clone. J is TRBJ2-7 and V is TRBV28; D ambiguous. Germline CDR1 is MDHEN and CDR2 is SYDVKM. V lost 6 bases and J lost 0, with 15 bases in between. This CDR3 spans 15 amino acids. DNA for the CDR3: TGTGCCAGCAGCTCCCAGACTGTTAGCTCCTACGAGCAGTACTTC. As protein: CASSSQTVSSYEQYF.

The chain links TRBV7-2 to TRBJ2-5; 8 positions agree with TRBD2. This CDR3 contains 17 residues. With 3 bases clipped from V and 0 bases from J, the junction kept 9 bases outside the gene matches. The germline V gene encodes CDR1 SGHTA and CDR2 FQGNSA. CDR3 bases: TGTGCCAGCAGCTTGCGGGGGGCCCCCACTAACCAAGAGACCCAGTACTTC. It is translated as CASSLRGAPTNQETQYF.

A remark on this clone: The junction does not match germline at one end; this may be a read error. The rearrangement joins TRBV7-9 to TRBJ2-4, with a weak D call TRBD2 (6 bases). The germline V gene encodes CDR1 SEHNR and CDR2 FQNEAQ (reference sequence). CDR3 length equals 14 residues. The CDR3 DNA reads TGTGCCAGCAGTTTAGCGGACGAGCGGAACATTCAGTACTTC. Translation gives CASSLADERNIQYF.